The clone carrying this T cell receptor beta chain was observed a few times. The data originate from a study of T-cell memory formation after mild COVID-19. A single record per CDR3 protein comes from TCRdb applying MiXCR to the 5' RACE reads. The sample lists hundreds of thousands of distinct CDR3 sequences, approximately 19% occurring once. Trimming left V 2 bases short and J 0 bases short, with 19 bases between. This CDR3 has 18 amino acids. The germline V gene encodes CDR1 LGHNA and CDR2 YNFKEQ. The chain carries TRBV4-2 and TRBJ1-1, with D possibly TRBD1 on 5 matching bases. This receptor was taken from a young man who had mild COVID-19 (a few samples of this study predate the infection). Cell type and time point are not known. The sequencing input was PBMCs or a T cell subset sorted from them (not recorded which). The chain's CDR3 is CASSQYSAGSTVNTEAFF. For the CDR3, the DNA is TGTGCCAGCAGCCAATACAGCGCAGGGAGTACGGTGAACACTGAAGCTTTCTTT.